One and the same sample provided the 22 T cell receptor beta chains below, sequenced in a study of graft-versus-host responses after intestinal transplantation. The table came from immunoSEQ multiplex PCR; TCRdb's copy has only in-frame clones and leaves some out. The table lists about 29,000 clones, 60% to 85% of them singletons. Graft specimens yielded both intraepithelial and lamina propria lymphocytes. This sample comprised ileum tissue, obtained 98 days after intestinal transplantation. The receptors here all came from a human patient who received an intestinal transplant, so some T cells may come from the graft donor.

The rearrangement joins TRBV7-9 to TRBJ1-4; the D is unclear. The V gene's germline CDR1 is SEHNR and CDR2 FQNEAQ (reference sequence). Trimming pared 5 bases from V and 8 bases from J, leaving 12 bases between. The CDR3 has 13 amino acids. For the CDR3, the DNA is TGTGCCAGCAGCAACTTGGGTCCAGAAAAACTGTTTTTT. As protein: CASSNLGPEKLFF.

The chain joins TRBV7-3 to TRBJ2-1; D ambiguous. CDR3 size: 14 residues. Trimming took 3 bases from V and 4 from J, leaving 10 bases between them. Germline values: CDR1 SGHTA, CDR2 FQGTGA. Here the CDR3 reads CASSFDGRYNEQFF. CDR3 bases: TGTGCCAGCAGCTTCGACGGCCGTTACAATGAGCAGTTCTTC.

The rearrangement uses TRBV6-5 and TRBJ2-1; TRBD2 is a possible D gene (6 bases). V lost 0 bases and J 10 bases, leaving 16 bases between the germline ends. The V gene's germline CDR1 is MNHEY and CDR2 SVGAGI. This CDR3 has 15 amino acids. The CDR3 region has the DNA TGTGCCAGCAGTTACTCGGGGCGGGGTTTTTCCGAGCAGTTCTTC. Translation: CASSYSGRGFSEQFF.

This chain uses TRBV27 with TRBJ1-5; no reliable D call. CDR1 is MNHEY, CDR2 SMNVEV, per germline (reference sequence). Trimming cost V 6 bases and J 0 bases, with 9 bases left between them. The CDR3 consists of 14 residues. The CDR3: CASRGSYSNQPQHF. For the CDR3, the DNA is TGTGCCAGCAGAGGATCTTATAGCAATCAGCCCCAGCATTTT.

The genes are TRBV19 and TRBJ1-4; 8 nucleotides match TRBD1. Trimming took 5 bases from V and 6 from J; bases not matched to a gene: 8. The CDR3 runs to 15 residues. Germline V gene data show CDR1 as LNHDA and CDR2 as SQIVND (reference sequence). The CDR3 here is CASSPQGARYEKLFF. CDR3 bases: TGTGCCAGTAGTCCGCAGGGGGCGCGGTATGAAAAACTGTTTTTT.

The CDR3 nucleotides are TGTGCCAGCAGCTTAGCGGGAACAGAGGCGTTGAACATTCAGTACTTC. Its translation is CASSLAGTEALNIQYF. This sequence joins TRBV7-9 and TRBJ2-4; the D is unclear. V shed 0 bases and J shed 7 bases, with 16 bases lying between them. Germline assignment: CDR1 SEHNR and CDR2 FQNEAQ (reference sequence). The CDR3 contains 16 residues.

The V call is TRBV12-5, the J call TRBJ2-5, with 9 nucleotides matching TRBD2. The CDR3 covers 15 residues. J gave up 4 bases and V 4 bases, and 7 bases lay outside the gene matches. In germline, CDR1 is LGHNT, CDR2 FRNRAP. This chain's CDR3 is CASGSGLAVLETQYF. The CDR3 region has the DNA TGTGCTAGTGGTTCGGGACTAGCCGTCTTAGAGACCCAGTACTTC.

V usage is TRBV5-1 and J usage is TRBJ2-1; no definite D call. CDR1 and CDR2 (germline): SGHRS, YFSETQ. Trimming stripped 3 bases from V and 8 bases from J, with 18 bases between. This CDR3 is 15 amino acids long. CDR3 in amino acids: CASSSDGFRRYEQFF. The CDR3 nucleotides are TGCGCCAGCAGCTCCGATGGGTTTCGGCGCTATGAGCAGTTCTTC. Based on the CDR3 plus reference TRBV5-1 and TRBJ2-1, the full variable domain is KAGVTQTPRYLIKTRGQQVTLSCSPISGHRSVSWYQQTPGQGLQFLFEYFSETQRNKGNFPGRFSGRQFSNSRSEMNVSTLELGDSALYLCASSSDGFRRYEQFFGPGTRLTVL.

The genes are TRBV6-5 and TRBJ1-2, with D perhaps matching TRBD1 (5 bases). CDR1 and CDR2 (germline): MNHEY, SVGAGI. This CDR3 comprises 13 residues. Trimming removed 9 bases at V and 3 bases at J, with 14 bases between. CDR3 sequence: CASKSGRHYGYTF. CDR3 sequence (DNA): TGTGCCAGTAAATCGGGACGGCACTATGGCTACACCTTC.

V and J are TRBV5-1 and TRBJ2-7; 9 bases are shared with TRBD2. With 5 bases clipped from V and 3 bases from J, the junction kept 12 bases outside the gene matches. The germline V gene encodes CDR1 SGHRS and CDR2 YFSETQ. The CDR3 is 16 amino acids. CDR3: CASSQGPGLAGYEQYF. The DNA of the CDR3 is TGCGCCAGCAGTCAGGGCCCGGGACTAGCAGGCTACGAGCAGTACTTC.

The rearrangement uses TRBV12-5 and TRBJ2-7, with a possible D match to TRBD1 (6 bases). V was pared by 3 bases and J by 0 bases, with 6 bases between. Germline V gives CDR1 LGHNT, CDR2 FRNRAP. This CDR3 region has 13 residues. The CDR3 DNA reads TGTGCTAGTGGTTTAGGGGGCTCCTACGAGCAGTACTTC. Encoded protein: CASGLGGSYEQYF.

The V and J genes are TRBV5-1 and TRBJ2-1; tentatively, D is TRBD1 or TRBD2 (6 bases each). Per the germline V gene, CDR1 is SGHRS and CDR2 is YFSETQ. This CDR3 comprises 16 residues. V was cut by 0 bases and J by 2 bases, with 12 bases left in between. The CDR3 protein is CASSLGQGRTYNEQFF. In DNA, the CDR3 is TGCGCCAGCAGCTTGGGGCAGGGGAGGACCTACAATGAGCAGTTCTTC.

DNA of the CDR3: TGCAGCGTTCGAAGCCCGGGCACCGGGGAGCTGTTTTTT. It is translated as CSVRSPGTGELFF. This chain joins TRBV29-1 and TRBJ2-2; D is unclear. V lost 5 bases, J lost 4 bases, and 11 bases lay in between. CDR3 length equals 13 residues. CDR1 SQVTM and CDR2 ANQGSEA come from the germline V gene.

The sample holds one count of this clone. The J gene is TRBJ1-1, the V gene TRBV7-7; perhaps TRBD1 as D (5 bases). CDR1 and CDR2 (germline): SSHAT, FNYEAQ (reference sequence). The CDR3 spans 13 residues. V lost 5 bases to trimming and J lost 2 bases, with 9 bases between them. In DNA form, the CDR3 reads TGTGCCAGCAGCCGAGACAGCAACACTGAAGCTTTCTTT. It specifies CASSRDSNTEAFF.

This clone was detected a few times. The V call is TRBV6-5, the J call TRBJ2-4, with 7 bases identical to TRBD1. V lost 6 bases, J lost 3 bases, and 8 bases stayed unmatched. The CDR3 extends over 15 amino acids. Germline V gene sequence: CDR1 MNHEY, CDR2 SVGAGI. The CDR3: CASSPGQLSKNIQYF. CDR3 nucleotides: TGTGCCAGCAGCCCGGGACAGTTGAGCAAAAACATTCAGTACTTC.

This chain joins TRBV2 and TRBJ2-7; 7 bases match TRBD1. Trimming at V came to 7 bases and at J to 2 bases, leaving 8 bases not matched to a gene. Germline assignment: CDR1 SNHLY and CDR2 FYNNEI. This CDR3 is built from 14 residues. The CDR3 loop reads CASMPTGAPYEQYF. The CDR3 DNA is TGTGCCAGCATGCCCACAGGGGCACCCTACGAGCAGTACTTC.

The rearrangement joins TRBV30 to TRBJ1-6; no reliable D call. Germline CDR1 GTSNPN, CDR2 SVGIG (reference sequence). The V end lost 2 bases, the J end lost 9 bases, and 14 bases lay between the germline ends. The CDR3 is 14 amino acids. CDR3 bases: TGTGCCTGGAGTATGGGAGCGGACGGTTCACCCCTCCACTTT. Its protein product is CAWSMGADGSPLHF.

V is TRBV11-2 and J is TRBJ2-6, with D unclear. CDR1 and CDR2 from the germline V gene are SGHAT and FQNNGV. Trimming left V 6 bases short and J 0 bases short, with 15 bases between. This CDR3 is built from 17 residues. Written as DNA, the CDR3 is TGTGCCAGCAGGAAGAACAGACTCAGCTCTGGGGCCAACGTCCTGACTTTC. As protein: CASRKNRLSSGANVLTF.

The chain employs TRBV5-6 and TRBJ1-2, with D perhaps matching TRBD1 (6 bases). The CDR3 runs 15 residues. Per the germline V gene, CDR1 is SGHDT and CDR2 is YYEEEE. Trimming stripped 4 bases from V and 3 bases from J, with 16 bases between. CDR3 region: CASSPEGGDHYGYTF. The CDR3 DNA is TGTGCCAGCAGCCCCGAGGGGGGGGATCACTATGGCTACACCTTC.

The J gene is TRBJ2-1, the V gene TRBV5-1, with 11 bases that match TRBD2. CDR1 and CDR2 from the germline V gene are SGHRS and YFSETQ. The CDR3 has 17 amino acids. V lost 4 bases to trimming and J lost 3 bases; unmatched junction nucleotides: 9. CDR3 in amino acids: CASSLETLAGGYNEQFF. In DNA, the CDR3 is TGCGCCAGCAGCCTAGAGACTCTAGCGGGGGGCTACAATGAGCAGTTCTTC. The variable domain in full, with the rest retrieved from reference TRBV5-1 and TRBJ2-1, is KAGVTQTPRYLIKTRGQQVTLSCSPISGHRSVSWYQQTPGQGLQFLFEYFSETQRNKGNFPGRFSGRQFSNSRSEMNVSTLELGDSALYLCASSLETLAGGYNEQFFGPGTRLTVL.

In its sample, this clone was seen once. The chain couples TRBV2 to TRBJ2-7; 8 nucleotides line up with TRBD1. Germline CDR1 SNHLY, CDR2 FYNNEI. The V segment lost 6 bases and the J segment 5 bases; nucleotides outside the gene matches: 9. The CDR3 sequence is 14 residues long. This CDR3 reads CASRTGTGWDEQYF. In nucleotides, the CDR3 is TGTGCCAGCAGGACCGGGACAGGTTGGGACGAGCAGTACTTC.

This chain joins TRBV19 and TRBJ2-1; 10 bases agree with TRBD2. The CDR3 covers 14 residues. V shed 3 bases, J shed 8 bases, and the junction held 4 bases outside the gene matches. CDR1 is LNHDA and CDR2 is SQIVND in the germline V gene (reference sequence). CDR3 region: CASSMSGGAHEQFF. The CDR3 DNA sequence: TGTGCCAGTAGTATGAGCGGGGGGGCTCATGAGCAGTTCTTC.